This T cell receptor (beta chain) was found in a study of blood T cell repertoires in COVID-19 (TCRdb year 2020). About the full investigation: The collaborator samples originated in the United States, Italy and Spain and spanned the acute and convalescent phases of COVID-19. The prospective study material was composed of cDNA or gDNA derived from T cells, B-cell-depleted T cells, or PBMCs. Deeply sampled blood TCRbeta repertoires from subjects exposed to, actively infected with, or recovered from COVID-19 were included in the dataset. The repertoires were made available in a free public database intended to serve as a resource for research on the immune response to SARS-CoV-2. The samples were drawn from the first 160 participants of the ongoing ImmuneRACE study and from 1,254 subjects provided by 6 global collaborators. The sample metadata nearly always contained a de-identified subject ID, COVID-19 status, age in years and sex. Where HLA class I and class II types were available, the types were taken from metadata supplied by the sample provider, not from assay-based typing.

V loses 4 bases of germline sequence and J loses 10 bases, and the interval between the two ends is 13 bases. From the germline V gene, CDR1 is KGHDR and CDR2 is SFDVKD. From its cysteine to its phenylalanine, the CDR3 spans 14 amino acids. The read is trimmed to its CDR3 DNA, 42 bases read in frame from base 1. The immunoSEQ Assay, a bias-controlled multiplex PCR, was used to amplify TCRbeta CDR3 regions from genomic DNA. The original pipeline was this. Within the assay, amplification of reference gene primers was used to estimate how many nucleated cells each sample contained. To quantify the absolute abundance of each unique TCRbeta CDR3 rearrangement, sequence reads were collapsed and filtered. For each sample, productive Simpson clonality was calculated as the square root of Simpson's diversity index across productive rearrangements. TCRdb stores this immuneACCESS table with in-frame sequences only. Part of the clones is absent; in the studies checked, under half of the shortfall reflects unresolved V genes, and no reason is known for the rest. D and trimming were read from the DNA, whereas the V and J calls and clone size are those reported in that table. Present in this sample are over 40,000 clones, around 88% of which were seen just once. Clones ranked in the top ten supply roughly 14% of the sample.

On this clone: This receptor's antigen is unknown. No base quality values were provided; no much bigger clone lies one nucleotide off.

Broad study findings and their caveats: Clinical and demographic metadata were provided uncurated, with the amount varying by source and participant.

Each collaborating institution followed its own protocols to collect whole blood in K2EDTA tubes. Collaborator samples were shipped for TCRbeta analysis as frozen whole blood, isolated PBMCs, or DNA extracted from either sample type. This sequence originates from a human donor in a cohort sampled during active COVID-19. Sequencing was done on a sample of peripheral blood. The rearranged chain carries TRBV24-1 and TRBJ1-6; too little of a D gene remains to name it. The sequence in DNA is TGTGCCACCAGTGACGGGAAGCCGGGCTCACCCCTCCACTTT. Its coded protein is CATSDGKPGSPLHF.